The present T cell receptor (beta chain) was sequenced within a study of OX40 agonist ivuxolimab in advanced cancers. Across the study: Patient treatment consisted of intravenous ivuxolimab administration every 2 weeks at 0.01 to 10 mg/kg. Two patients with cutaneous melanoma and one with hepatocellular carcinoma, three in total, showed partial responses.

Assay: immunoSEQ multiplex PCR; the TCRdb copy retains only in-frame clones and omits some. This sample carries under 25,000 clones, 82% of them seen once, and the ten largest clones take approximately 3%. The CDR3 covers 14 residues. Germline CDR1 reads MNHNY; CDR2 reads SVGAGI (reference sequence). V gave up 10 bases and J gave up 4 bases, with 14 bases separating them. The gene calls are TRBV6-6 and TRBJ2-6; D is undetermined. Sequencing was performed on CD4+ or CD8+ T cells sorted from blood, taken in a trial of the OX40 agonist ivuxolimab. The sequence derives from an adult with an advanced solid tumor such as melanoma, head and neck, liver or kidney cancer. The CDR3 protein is CATVNVWGANVLTF. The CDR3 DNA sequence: TGTGCCACCGTGAATGTATGGGGGGCCAACGTCCTGACTTTC.